The 5 T cell receptor beta chains given below trace back to one sample, sequenced in a study of radiotherapy plus CTLA-4 blockade in lung cancer. Clones were read by immunoSEQ multiplex PCR, and TCRdb kept only the in-frame ones, dropping some. The sample has tens of thousands of clones, 79% seen once. The specimen was peripheral blood, collected from a patient treated with radiotherapy plus ipilimumab. All receptors come from a human donor with non-small cell lung cancer who had a complete response to radiotherapy plus ipilimumab.

The chain joins TRBV6-6 to TRBJ1-2, with 7 bases that match TRBD1. This CDR3 has 14 residues. The germline V gene has CDR1 MNHNY and CDR2 SVGAGI (reference sequence). V lost 5 bases and J lost 6; bases outside the gene matches: 9. The CDR3: CASSPSGQANGYTF. CDR3 in DNA: TGTGCCAGCAGTCCCTCCGGACAGGCCAATGGCTACACCTTC.

This clone appeared a single time. The chain joins TRBV18 to TRBJ2-2; 12 bases agree with TRBD2. V lost 6 bases to trimming and J lost 6 bases; unmatched junction nucleotides: 11. Germline V CDR1 and CDR2: KGHSH, LQKENI. This CDR3 comprises 17 residues. CDR3 bases: TGTGCCAGCTCGGGTACAAGACTAGCGGGAGAGGCCGGGGAGCTGTTTTTT. This translates into CASSGTRLAGEAGELFF.

This clone has only a few counts. The chain employs TRBV19 and TRBJ1-5; D is ambiguous. Germline V gene sequence: CDR1 LNHDA, CDR2 SQIVND (reference sequence). V was pared by 5 bases and J by 4 bases, with 12 bases between. There are 14 residues in the CDR3. DNA of the CDR3: TGTGCCAGTAGTGGCCTTACGGGGAATCAGCCCCAGCATTTT. Translation gives CASSGLTGNQPQHF.

This clone appeared a few times. As DNA, the CDR3 is TGTGCCACCCCGGGAATGGTGGCCGGGGAGCTGTTTTTT. It yields the protein CATPGMVAGELFF. V and J are TRBV10-3 and TRBJ2-2; TRBD2 is a possible D gene (5 bases). Trimming took off 10 bases at V and 6 bases at J, with 15 bases between the two ends. The CDR3 covers 13 residues. Germline V gives CDR1 ENHRY, CDR2 SYGVKD.

This clone was detected once. The genes are TRBV4-3 and TRBJ2-5, with 9 nucleotides matching TRBD1. The better agreement between TRBJ2-7 and the DNA end casts doubt on the J call. Germline CDR1 and CDR2: LGHNA and YSLEER. CDR3 length: 16 residues. The CDR3 DNA reads as TGCGCCAGCAGCCAAGACTCACCGGGACAGGGTTACGAGCAGTACTTC. This encodes CASSQDSPGQGYEQYF.